One and the same sample provided the 13 T cell receptor beta chains below, sequenced in a study of T-cell reconstitution after alpha-beta-depleted transplantation in children. Preparing the TCRbeta library involved the use of unique molecular identifiers. MiXCR, applied by TCRdb to the PCR reads, yields one record per CDR3 protein. The data contain roughly 100,000 distinct CDR3 sequences, approximately 5.4% of them seen just once; the ten biggest clones take up around 5.6%. The sample in question was PBMCs, mostly from graft donor cells, obtained 60 days after TCRalphabeta/CD19-depleted stem cell transplant. The origin of the receptors is a female patient younger than 10 who had a stem cell transplant for Fanconi anemia, so the T cells may come from the graft donor.

This clonotype came up many times. The rearrangement links TRBV12-3 or TRBV12-4 to TRBJ2-4; TRBD1 matches 9 bases. The CDR3 totals 16 residues. The V and J ends lost 6 bases and 0 bases, in that order; junction bases with no gene match: 6. The CDR3, as DNA: TGTGCCAGCAGCCACAGGGGGCGCCTAGCCAAAAACATTCAGTACTTC. Encoded protein: CASSHRGRLAKNIQYF.

This clonotype has ten or more counts. This chain links TRBV25-1 with TRBJ2-1; 10 bases align to TRBD1. CDR3 length equals 16 residues. Germline CDR1 MGHDK, CDR2 SYGVNS. V lost 3 bases, J lost 7 bases, and 9 bases stayed unmatched. CDR3 region: CASSDSGTGAANEQFF. The CDR3 DNA is TGTGCCAGCAGTGACTCCGGGACAGGGGCGGCTAATGAGCAGTTCTTC.

The chain has TRBV2 and TRBJ2-3; 7 bases map to TRBD1. From germline, CDR1 is SNHLY and CDR2 FYNNEI. The CDR3 sequence is 13 residues long. The junction had 6 bases not matched to a gene; V was cut back by 8 bases and J by 4 bases. The CDR3 DNA follows: TGTGCCAGCTTTCGACAGGGCGCAGATACGCAGTATTTT. Amino acid sequence: CASFRQGADTQYF.

This clonotype was detected ten times or more. The J gene is TRBJ2-5, the V gene TRBV7-9; a possible D gene is TRBD1 (5 bases). There are 14 residues in the CDR3. Trimming stripped 1 base from V and 2 bases from J, with 8 bases between. CDR1 SEHNR and CDR2 FQNEAQ come from the germline V gene (reference sequence). CDR3: CASSLGREQETQYF. In DNA, the CDR3 is TGTGCCAGCAGCTTAGGCAGGGAACAAGAGACCCAGTACTTC.

The chain links TRBV3-1 to TRBJ2-7, with D possibly called TRBD1 or TRBD2 (5 bases each). This CDR3 is 13 amino acids long. Per germline, CDR1 LGHDT and CDR2 YNNKEL (reference sequence). V lost 0 bases to trimming and J lost 7 bases, with 10 bases between them. Written as DNA, the CDR3 is TGTGCCAGCAGCCAAGAGGGGGTGGGGGAGCAGTACTTC. Its translation is CASSQEGVGEQYF.

This clonotype was found many times. This sequence joins TRBV5-1 and TRBJ2-5; D perhaps matches TRBD1 (6 bases). The CDR3 is 15 amino acids. Germline CDR1 SGHRS, CDR2 YFSETQ. V dropped 0 bases and J dropped 3 bases, with 12 bases sitting between them. The CDR3 region has the DNA TGCGCCAGCAGCTTGGATACAGGGCCTAAAGAGACCCAGTACTTC. This translates into CASSLDTGPKETQYF.

This clonotype has a count of ten or more. This sequence joins TRBV20-1 and TRBJ1-6; a possible D gene is TRBD1 (6 bases). Germline V gene sequence: CDR1 DFQATT, CDR2 SNEGSKA (reference sequence). There are 13 residues in the CDR3. Trimming stripped 8 bases from V and 9 bases from J, with 17 bases between. CDR3 protein: CSTYSSRGSPLHF. CDR3 DNA: TGCAGTACTTATAGCTCCAGGGGTTCACCCCTCCACTTT.

Ten or more counts support this clonotype. The CDR3 DNA reads TGCAGTGCTAGAGTACTGGCAGGATATTCACCCCTCCACTTT. This gives the protein CSARVLAGYSPLHF. V and J are TRBV20-1 and TRBJ1-6; D is undetermined. CDR3 length: 14 amino acids. CDR1 and CDR2 (germline): DFQATT, SNEGSKA (reference sequence). V gave up 1 base and J gave up 8 bases, with 12 bases separating them.

The chain carries TRBV4-2 and TRBJ2-1; TRBD2 might be the D (6 bases). Per germline, CDR1 LGHNA and CDR2 YNFKEQ. Trimming took off 3 bases at V and 6 bases at J, with 15 bases between the two ends. This CDR3 has 15 residues. The CDR3 DNA reads as TGTGCCAGCAGCCATCGCGGGACCTCCACCAATGAGCAGTTCTTC. Translating gives CASSHRGTSTNEQFF.

In nucleotides, the CDR3 is TGTGCCTCCTCCAAGGTAGACACCCGCACAGATACGCAGTATTTT. Its translation is CASSKVDTRTDTQYF. The J gene is TRBJ2-3, the V gene TRBV12-5; no clear D. The CDR3 sequence is 15 residues long. CDR1 LGHNT and CDR2 FRNRAP come from the germline V gene.

This clonotype has just a few counts. The chain joins TRBV6-5 to TRBJ2-7; D is unresolved. Trimming stripped 4 bases from V and 3 bases from J, with 13 bases between. Germline V gene lookup returns CDR1 MNHEY and CDR2 SVGAGI. The CDR3 is 14 residues long. The CDR3 region is CASSSDRKSYEQYF. Here the CDR3 DNA reads TGTGCCAGCAGTTCGGACCGAAAGAGCTACGAGCAGTACTTC.

This clonotype was detected only a few times. The genes are TRBV11-1 and TRBJ2-7; the D gene is possibly TRBD2 (6 bases). CDR1 is SGHAT and CDR2 is FQDESV in the germline V gene (reference sequence). The CDR3 is 15 amino acids. Trimming removed 4 bases from V and 1 base from J, with 14 bases in between. The CDR3 reads CASSSVRDHSYEQYF. The DNA for the CDR3 is TGTGCCAGCAGCTCCGTGCGGGACCATTCCTACGAGCAGTACTTC.

CDR3 sequence: CASSDPKRIAGEPSGSTDTQYF. The CDR3 bases are TGTGCCAGCAGTGACCCCAAGCGAATAGCGGGAGAACCCTCGGGGAGCACAGATACGCAGTATTTT. The chain has TRBV6-4 and TRBJ2-3; 9 nucleotides agree with TRBD2. Germline loops: CDR1 MRHNA, CDR2 SNTAGT. This CDR3 is built from 22 residues. Trimming at V came to 2 bases and at J to 0 bases, leaving 21 bases not matched to a gene.